The rows below give T cell receptor beta chains drawn from one sample of a study of shared clonotypes between healthy human individuals. TCRdb's copy holds only in-frame clones and misses some; the assay was immunoSEQ multiplex PCR. This sample carries 600,000 to 750,000 clones, roughly 72% of them seen once, and the ten largest clones take around 1.7%. The source material was memory CD4+ T cells sorted from blood. The receptors come from a woman aged 25 to 39 in good health. CDR3s include the opening cysteine and the closing phenylalanine or tryptophan. Fields, in order: V gene, clone size, CDR3 length, D gene, J gene, CDR3 protein, CDR3 DNA. The D gene is left open where the match is weak. Clone size appears in some rows only: once, few, many, or a class for an expanded clone.

TRBV6-4,.,14,TRBD2,TRBJ2-3,CATSQRERGDTQYF,TGTGCCACGTCCCAGCGGGAGAGGGGAGATACGCAGTATTTT
TRBV20-1,.,11,.,TRBJ2-5,CSASLYETQYF,TGCAGTGCTAGTCTTTACGAGACCCAGTACTTC
TRBV10-3,once,16,TRBD2,TRBJ2-2,CAITASTSGRVGELFF,TGTGCCATCACGGCCTCTACTAGCGGGAGGGTCGGGGAGCTGTTTTTT
TRBV12-5,once,15,.,TRBJ1-1,CASGLVGVSKTEAFF,TGTGCTAGTGGTTTGGTAGGCGTGTCGAAAACTGAAGCTTTCTTT
TRBV7-9,.,16,TRBD1,TRBJ2-2,CASIHSGTGFAGELFF,TGTGCCAGCATCCACTCCGGGACAGGGTTTGCCGGGGAGCTGTTTTTT
TRBV20-1,.,11,.,TRBJ2-5,CSASPQETQYF,TGCAGTGCTAGCCCACAAGAGACCCAGTACTTC
TRBV28,.,12,.,TRBJ1-2,CASSSYRTWYTF,TGTGCCAGCAGTTCGTACAGGACCTGGTACACCTTC
TRBV6-4,.,12,.,TRBJ2-3,CASSDSTDTQYF,TGTGCCAGCAGTGACTCCACAGATACGCAGTATTTT
TRBV19,.,15,.,TRBJ2-7,CASSKVQTYSYEQYF,TGTGCCAGTAGTAAAGTACAGACCTACTCCTACGAGCAGTACTTC
TRBV2,few,15,TRBD1,TRBJ1-5,CASRRQGADNQPQHF,TGTGCCAGCAGACGACAGGGGGCCGACAATCAGCCCCAGCATTTT
TRBV15,few,14,.,TRBJ2-3,CATSSGGGTDTQYF,TGTGCCACCAGCAGCGGCGGAGGGACAGATACGCAGTATTTT
TRBV5-1,.,14,TRBD1,TRBJ1-4,CASSSGQGEEKLFF,TGCGCCAGCAGCTCCGGACAGGGTGAAGAAAAACTGTTTTTT
TRBV9,.,16,TRBD1,TRBJ2-5,CASSEGGIRQRETQYF,TGTGCCAGCAGCGAAGGGGGCATCCGCCAGAGGGAGACCCAGTACTTC
TRBV5-4,.,16,TRBD2,TRBJ2-1,CASSPKASGRSSEQFF,TGTGCCAGCAGCCCCAAGGCTAGCGGGAGGTCCTCCGAGCAGTTCTTC
TRBV6-5,once,14,.,TRBJ2-7,CASTPYQGSYEQYF,TGTGCCAGCACCCCATACCAAGGGTCCTACGAGCAGTACTTC
TRBV19,few,13,.,TRBJ2-5,CASSNQQTGTQYF,TGTGCCAGTAGTAATCAGCAAACGGGAACCCAGTACTTC
TRBV5-8,.,15,TRBD1,TRBJ1-1,CASSLGQTQHSEAFF,TGTGCCAGCAGCCTGGGACAGACCCAACACTCTGAAGCTTTCTTT
TRBV18,few,15,TRBD2,TRBJ2-7,CASSQASGSIYEQYF,TGTGCCAGCTCACAGGCTAGCGGGAGTATCTACGAGCAGTACTTC
TRBV18,.,16,.,TRBJ1-1,CASSPMAGLMNTEAFF,TGTGCCAGCTCACCAATGGCAGGACTCATGAACACTGAAGCTTTCTTT
TRBV20-1,.,11,.,TRBJ1-5,CSAESFGPQHF,TGCAGTGCTGAGTCATTTGGACCCCAGCATTTT
TRBV2,.,14,TRBD1,TRBJ1-5,CASSDRELNQPQHF,TGTGCCAGCAGCGACAGGGAACTCAATCAGCCCCAGCATTTT
TRBV5-1,.,13,.,TRBJ2-4,CASSLGAGDIQYF,TGCGCCAGCAGCTTGGGTGCCGGGGACATTCAGTACTTC
TRBV4-1,few,16,.,TRBJ1-5,CASSPGWGNGMQPQHF,TGCGCCAGCAGCCCGGGTTGGGGGAATGGTATGCAGCCCCAGCATTTT
TRBV7-2,.,15,TRBD1,TRBJ2-2,CASSRDRRDTGELFF,TGTGCCAGCAGCCGGGACAGAAGGGACACCGGGGAGCTGTTTTTT
TRBV5-1,.,14,.,TRBJ2-5,CASSLLARGETQYF,TGCGCCAGCAGCTTGTTGGCACGCGGAGAGACCCAGTACTTC